This TCR beta chain was sequenced in a study of blood T cell repertoires in COVID-19. Across the study: The United States, Italy and Spain supplied acute and convalescent COVID-19 samples. PBMCs, B-cell-depleted T cells, or T cells were the source of the cDNA or gDNA that made up the material.

Study processing details: Estimation of nucleated cell counts relied on the amplification of reference gene primers. Data came from immunoSEQ multiplex PCR; TCRdb stores just in-frame clones and leaves some out. The DNA was the basis for D and trimming; V, J and clone size are from that table. The sample lists 130,000 or so clones; approximately 84% were seen once. The germline CDR1 and CDR2 sequences are SGHRS and YFSETQ. Losses at the gene ends were 3 bases for V and 8 bases for J; bases not matched to a gene: 7. This CDR3 has 14 amino acids. The chain is built from TRBV5-1 and TRBJ1-1, with 10 bases fitting TRBD1. The TCR sequence derives from a woman older than 75 with acute or convalescent COVID-19. Material for sequencing was peripheral blood. The CDR3 region is CASSSDRGREEAFF. For the CDR3, the DNA is TGCGCCAGCAGCTCTGACAGGGGGCGGGAGGAAGCTTTCTTT.